This T cell receptor (beta chain) came from a study of cytomegalovirus exposure and HLA in healthy donors (dated by TCRdb to the late 2010s). With respect to the entire study: In an earlier analysis of 587 of the donors, 276 Gb of sequence data and some 120 million unique TCR beta sequences from 180 million or so T cells were reported. High-throughput TCR immunosequencing, statistical association of individual TCRs with disease status, and machine learning were combined to predict cytomegalovirus infection status. In a later genetic analysis, genome-wide SNP genotypes for about three fifths of the roughly 670 donors were used, and that subset was treated as a discovery cohort. In a later analysis, previously published TCR beta repertoires from fewer than 750 donors were re-analyzed and high-resolution HLA genotyping was added so that TCR occurrence patterns could be studied. The T cell repertoires of several hundred subjects were profiled by immunosequencing and related to cytomegalovirus serostatus. To decide whether each TCR beta V gene segment behaved as functional or pseudogenic, an earlier analysis of some 540 of the donors relied on high-throughput TCR beta sequencing. Both class I and class II loci were covered by HLA typing, at four-digit resolution. Across under 500 genotyped donors of the cohort, an average of about 240,000 unique TCR beta nucleotide sequences per donor were sequenced, and 15% to 20% of those sequences were non-productive. The number of donors typed differed by locus, with roughly 620-630 for A, B, C, DRB1 and DQB1, roughly 520 for DQA1, about 610 for DPA1, and approximately 470 for DPB1. The genetic ancestry cluster associated with self-reported Caucasian donors included around four fifths of the 300 to 450 genotyped donors. Because of strong linkage in the cohort, five DR-DQ haplotypes were treated as single units for association and clustering. An early release that covered more than 550 HLA-typed donors contained approximately 300 gigabases of sequencing data and approximately 85 million unique TCR sequences. The study aimed to test whether signatures of past pathogen exposure could be identified by cataloging public T cell receptors. In the later analysis, no new phenotypic data were used to find candidate immune exposures; instead, reliance was placed on TCR beta sequences and their occurrence across donors. Every repertoire in the discovery cohort had been generated on one and the same sequencing platform. Donor age, sex, ethnicity and CMV serostatus were collected together with the repertoire data. Besides the first cohort of under 700 subjects, a separate validation cohort made up of roughly 120 different subjects was used.

The cohort consisted of fewer than 700 healthy bone marrow donors. Cohort members were all nominally healthy when sampled, although unrecorded immune exposures were likely present. The donor was CMV seropositive and belonged to the group of 250 to 300 seropositive cohort members. A peripheral blood sample was provided by each donor, and peripheral blood mononuclear cells were used for TCR beta sequencing. The Qiagen DNeasy Blood Extraction Kit was used to extract genomic DNA from the blood cell samples. Beyond this particular receptor, the publication reports: In a later analysis, most CMV-associated TCR beta chains were found to appear HLA-restricted, with HLA associations seemingly driven largely by CMV exposure. Because some donors lacked HLA typing at each locus, the association tests relied only on the typed subset. The authors suggested that the approach could potentially be generalized to other disease states and immunological phenotypes. The sequencing pipeline was judged likely to have produced a cluster of highly shared sequence variants as a technical artifact. According to a later genetic analysis, donors in an Asian-associated ancestry cluster had fewer N-insertions in productive TCRs than the approximately 690-donor mean. Most TCR sequences were seen in very few donors, while some public TCRs were found in many individuals. The study listed 150 to 200 TCR beta chains as associated with cytomegalovirus. The 87-base-pair reads could not distinguish some IMGT-functional V segments, including TRBV6-2 and TRBV6-3, so those segments were excluded. In a later analysis, HLA-associated TCR beta chains were found to be more clonally expanded and to have lower generation probabilities than equally common non-associated chains. In an earlier analysis of fewer than 750 of the donors, most TCR beta V segments were observed in productive rearrangements about 87% or about 30% of the time, broadly matching IMGT annotations. In a later analysis, several top co-occurrence clusters were reported to appear linked to parvovirus B19, influenza, CMV and Epstein-Barr virus. The classifier was reported to diagnose cytomegalovirus status with high specificity and sensitivity in both the original and validation cohorts. In a later genetic analysis, a missense DCLRE1C variant was associated with V-gene and J-gene trimming of TCR beta chains, and the association was replicated in an independent cohort. The earlier analysis of 587 of the donors excluded around 17 rarely observed V segments, including chromosome 9 orphons, because counts were too low. The only immune exposure information available for the cohort was CMV serostatus. When HLA alleles, especially DR and DQ, strongly co-occurred, TCR associations were difficult to assign to individual alleles. The cohort was sequenced for TCR beta chains only, and without alpha or paired-chain data the features that could be detected were limited. At a false discovery rate of 0.05, a later analysis linked some 18,000 TCR beta sequences to specific HLA alleles. In vitro tests confirmed that a few of the cytomegalovirus-associated TCR beta chains recognize cytomegalovirus antigens. According to a later analysis, TCR association rates differed among HLA loci, with DRB1 alleles showing the most associated TCRs and HLA-C alleles showing the fewest. A further reported finding was that TCR beta sequences accurately predicted the HLA-A and HLA-B alleles for most subjects in the first cohort. Correlated functional status among segregating V segments might be attributable to linkage disequilibrium, but an unknown experimental factor could not be ruled out. The presence/absence analyses assumed that sequencing depth was roughly uniform across donors, and that assumption may not be true.

The CDR3 spans 12 residues, from the cysteine through the phenylalanine. Of all the DNA, just the CDR3 is kept, 36 bases in frame from base 1. Reading the germline V gene gives CDR1 MNHNS and CDR2 SASEGT. Relative to germline, V is missing 6 bases and J is missing 6 bases, with 2 bases of the junction outside any gene match. Regarding this clone: It lacks a known antigen. Per-base qualities were not stored, and no clone one base away is much larger.

Library preparation was by the immunoSEQ multiplex PCR assay. For the multiplex PCR, a mixture combining 60 forward primers for TCR Vbeta segments and 13 reverse primers for TCR Jbeta segments was used. Amplification of the CDR3 region of rearranged TCR beta genes was performed with a multiplex PCR assay on genomic DNA. Amplified TCR beta libraries were sequenced as 87-base-pair reads on the Illumina HiSeq System. As for how the authors treated the data: A later analysis counted some 80 million unique TCR beta chains across the 600 to 850 repertoires, and some 11 million of these chains were shared by at least two donors. Raw reads were error-corrected and collapsed into unique sequences with a nearest-neighbor algorithm that merged closely related sequences to remove PCR and sequencing errors. V, D and J gene segments were assigned by aligning CDR3 sequences to IMGT reference sequences. For a sequence to be retained, a match of at least six nucleotides was required to both a V gene segment and a J gene segment. Rearrangements were classified as productive when the CDR3 lacked stop codons and remained in frame with V and J, and all other rearrangements were classified as non-productive. Following IMGT convention, CDR3 was defined as the stretch from the second conserved V-encoded cysteine up to the conserved J-encoded phenylalanine. The earlier analysis of around 640 of the donors excluded sequences that lacked an unambiguous match to a single V gene segment. An earlier analysis of a few hundred of the donors called V segments functional above 56.7% productive rearrangements and segregating when the between-donor standard deviation exceeded 5%. A statistical classification framework was developed to diagnose cytomegalovirus status using the catalog of TCR beta chain sequences. In a later analysis, TCR nucleotide sequences were compared against IMGT/GENE-DB human TR gene sequences so that V and J genes could be assigned. In a later analysis, CDR3 sequences and most-parsimonious VDJ recombination scenarios were assigned using the TCRdist pipeline. In a later analysis, each TCR beta chain was defined by its CDR3 amino acid sequence together with its V-gene family, and reads without a unique V-gene family were excluded. In a later analysis, approximately 590 highly shared, low-generation-probability nucleotide sequences were removed to address suspected cross-contamination and a sequencing artifact. For each public chain, a later analysis derived a clonal expansion index from normalized ranks of inferred template counts within each repertoire. In a later analysis, generation probabilities were computed with a VDJ recombination model fitted to out-of-frame rearrangements, and the resulting probabilities were checked against IGoR. A later analysis scored TCR-TCR, TCR-HLA and TCR-CMV co-occurrence with hypergeometric tests, applying a repertoire-size bias correction to TCR pairs. To estimate false discovery rates, a later analysis permuted the HLA or CMV assignments 20 times. A later analysis grouped co-occurring TCRs with DBSCAN, adding TCRdist sequence similarity when clustering within HLA-allele-positive subsets. For co-occurrence clustering, repertoires with fewer than 30,000 or more than 120,000 public chains were excluded, along with four or five repertoires with anomalous nucleotide sharing. The table comes from immuneACCESS by way of TCRdb, which keeps in-frame sequences with V and J called. Part of the clones is missing from these tables; in studies checked, under half for an unresolved V gene and the rest for unknown reasons. The V and J calls and clone size are taken from that table; D and trimming were inferred from the DNA. This sample has about 130,000 clones in its table, and approximately 80% of those were observed once. 11% of the sample rests with the top ten.

The sample taken for sequencing was PBMCs. This TCR derives from a young man in good health and CMV-seropositive. The V gene is TRBV6-1 and the J gene is TRBJ2-7; 10 central bases correspond to TRBD1. The nucleotide sequence is given as TGTGCCAGCAGAGGGACAGGGGCCGAGCAGTACTTC. Translated, it reads CASRGTGAEQYF.